Listed below are T cell receptor beta chains from one sample, sequenced in a study of T cell repertoires in cytomegalovirus infection. Each CDR3 protein gets one entry after TCRdb re-called the reads with MiXCR. The sample contains 830,000 or so distinct CDR3 sequences, about 30% of which appear only once. Antigens of these TCRs are unknown. Material: cultured CD8+ T cells from PBMCs, obtained from culture after CMV antigen stimulation. Source of these receptors: a human donor in good health (CMV status not recorded). Some clones in this sample may be carry-over from other donors' samples. Both conserved end residues are part of each CDR3. Each record gives: CDR3 length, J gene, V gene, CDR3 protein.

>12|TRBJ2-1|TRBV7-2
CASSFHFNEQFF
>16|TRBJ1-1|TRBV20-1
CSARDRTGGRDTEAFF
>16|TRBJ2-2|TRBV27
CASTIHSGGAAGELFF
>16|TRBJ2-1|TRBV29-1
CSVDWILGQNYNEQFF
>18|TRBJ2-3|TRBV7-3
CASSLIGYVGLYTDTQYF
>15|TRBJ1-2|TRBV6-6
CASKHRGFRLYGYTF
>19|TRBJ2-3|TRBV20-1
CSASDFTSGSGGNTDTQYF
>13|TRBJ1-2|TRBV4-1
CASSQEALGGYTF
>15|TRBJ2-1|TRBV4-3
CASSLRIPGYNEQFF
>17|TRBJ2-1|TRBV5-1
CASSLRGGSSSYNEQFF
>16|TRBJ2-5|TRBV9
CASSVALGPGEETQYF
>17|TRBJ2-1|TRBV6-2/TRBV6-3
CASSYSTDRGRGNEQFF
>14|TRBJ1-2|TRBV4-3
CASSQDGWGTGYTF
>13|TRBJ1-5|TRBV7-8
CASSLVGHQPQHF
>16|TRBJ2-4|TRBV7-8
CASSLATSTSKNIQYF
>14|TRBJ1-2|TRBV29-1
CSVDADMGNYGYTF
>15|TRBJ1-5|TRBV6-6
CASRDRDSLNQPQHF
>15|TRBJ1-2|TRBV7-8
CASSSTSFRSGGYTF
>16|TRBJ2-2|TRBV7-2
CASSLGQGEATGELFF
>15|TRBJ2-1|TRBV19
CASSIEPVSYNEQFF
>13|TRBJ2-2|TRBV12-3/TRBV12-4
CASSPTPFGELFF
>15|TRBJ2-2|TRBV7-6
CASSYRQGRTGELFF
>17|TRBJ2-3|TRBV28
CASSLGDRVPRTDTQYF
>15|TRBJ2-1|TRBV15
CATSTDRGPLNEQFF
>14|TRBJ1-1|TRBV4-1
CASSQEQGPAEAFF
>16|TRBJ2-5|TRBV4-1
CASSSRLPVKGETQYF
>12|TRBJ2-3|TRBV4-1
CASSHTADTQYF